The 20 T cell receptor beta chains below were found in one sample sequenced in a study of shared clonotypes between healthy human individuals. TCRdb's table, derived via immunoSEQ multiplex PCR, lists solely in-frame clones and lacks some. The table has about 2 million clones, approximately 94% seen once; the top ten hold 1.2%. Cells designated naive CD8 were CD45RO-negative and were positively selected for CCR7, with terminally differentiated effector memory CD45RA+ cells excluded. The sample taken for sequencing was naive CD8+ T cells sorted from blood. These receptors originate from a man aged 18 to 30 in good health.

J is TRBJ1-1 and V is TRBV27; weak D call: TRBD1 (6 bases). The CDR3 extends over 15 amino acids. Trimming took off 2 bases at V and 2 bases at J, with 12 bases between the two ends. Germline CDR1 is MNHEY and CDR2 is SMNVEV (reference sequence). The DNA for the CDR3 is TGTGCCAGCAGTTTACCCAACAGGGTTAACACTGAAGCTTTCTTT. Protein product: CASSLPNRVNTEAFF.

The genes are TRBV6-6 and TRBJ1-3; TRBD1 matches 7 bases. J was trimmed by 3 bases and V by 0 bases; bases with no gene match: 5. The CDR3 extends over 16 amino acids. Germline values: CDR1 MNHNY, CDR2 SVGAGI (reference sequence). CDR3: CASSYSLTGFGNTIYF. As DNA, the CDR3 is TGTGCCAGCAGTTACTCCCTGACAGGGTTTGGAAACACCATATATTTT.

CDR3 loop: CASSRDGNSNQPQHF. The CDR3 DNA reads as TGTGCCAGCAGCCGGGACGGGAATAGCAATCAGCCCCAGCATTTT. The chain carries TRBV11-2 and TRBJ1-5; D perhaps matches TRBD1 (5 bases). Between the trimmed V and J ends, which lost 5 bases and 0 bases, there was a span of 11 bases. The CDR3 covers 15 residues. The germline gives CDR1 SGHAT, CDR2 FQNNGV.

In DNA form, the CDR3 reads TGCGCCAGCAGCCAGTGGGACAGCCAAGAGACCCAGTACTTC. It codes for CASSQWDSQETQYF. The J gene is TRBJ2-5, the V gene TRBV4-3; 7 bases align to TRBD1. The germline gives CDR1 LGHNA, CDR2 YSLEER. Unmatched junction bases numbered 2, after V lost 3 bases and J lost 1 base. This CDR3 region has 14 residues.

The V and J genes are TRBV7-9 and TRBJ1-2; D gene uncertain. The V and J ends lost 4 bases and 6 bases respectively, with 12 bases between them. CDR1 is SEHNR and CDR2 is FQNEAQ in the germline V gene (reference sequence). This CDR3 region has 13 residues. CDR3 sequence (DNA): TGTGCCAGCAGCTCAAGGACGCAGGATGGCTACACCTTC. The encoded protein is CASSSRTQDGYTF.

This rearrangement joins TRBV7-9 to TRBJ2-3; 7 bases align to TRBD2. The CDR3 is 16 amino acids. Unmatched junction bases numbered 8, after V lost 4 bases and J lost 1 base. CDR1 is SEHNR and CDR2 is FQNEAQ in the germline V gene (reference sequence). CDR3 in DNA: TGTGCCAGCAGCTCCGATTTGGGGGGGGGCACAGATACGCAGTATTTT. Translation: CASSSDLGGGTDTQYF.

The CDR3 reads CASSSPGRSTDTQYF. The CDR3, as DNA: TGTGCCAGCAGCTCCCCGGGGCGAAGCACAGATACGCAGTATTTT. This chain joins TRBV5-4 and TRBJ2-3; TRBD1 or TRBD2 may be the D gene (5 bases each). This CDR3 is built from 15 residues. Trimming removed 3 bases at V and 0 bases at J, with 11 bases between. Germline V gives CDR1 SGHNT, CDR2 YYREEE (reference sequence).

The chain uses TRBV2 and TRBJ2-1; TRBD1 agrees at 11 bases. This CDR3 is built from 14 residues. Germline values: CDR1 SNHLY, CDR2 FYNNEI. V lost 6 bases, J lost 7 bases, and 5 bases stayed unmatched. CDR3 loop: CASSGTGGRNEQFF. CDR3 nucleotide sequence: TGTGCCAGCAGCGGGACAGGGGGGCGGAATGAGCAGTTCTTC.

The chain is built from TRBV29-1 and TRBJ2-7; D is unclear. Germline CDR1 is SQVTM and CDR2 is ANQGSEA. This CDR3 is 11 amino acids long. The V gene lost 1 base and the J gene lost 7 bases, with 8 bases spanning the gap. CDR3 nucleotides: TGCAGCGTTGAAGGTGATGGAGAGCAGTACTTC. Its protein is CSVEGDGEQYF.

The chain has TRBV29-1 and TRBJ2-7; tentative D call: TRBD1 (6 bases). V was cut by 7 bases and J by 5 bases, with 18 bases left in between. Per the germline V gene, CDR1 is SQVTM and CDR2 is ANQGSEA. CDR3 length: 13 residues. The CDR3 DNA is TGCAGCGCCGAGGGGGAATTTACGGACGAGCAGTACTTC. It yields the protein CSAEGEFTDEQYF.

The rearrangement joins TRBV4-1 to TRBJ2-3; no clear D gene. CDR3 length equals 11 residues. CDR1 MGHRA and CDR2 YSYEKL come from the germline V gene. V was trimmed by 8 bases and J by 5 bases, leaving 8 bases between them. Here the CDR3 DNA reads TGCGCCAGCCGCCTTGGAGATACGCAGTATTTT. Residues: CASRLGDTQYF.

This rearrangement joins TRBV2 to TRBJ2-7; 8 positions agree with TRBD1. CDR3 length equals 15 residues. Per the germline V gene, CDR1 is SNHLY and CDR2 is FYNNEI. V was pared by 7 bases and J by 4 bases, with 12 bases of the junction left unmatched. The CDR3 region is CASTPQGAERYEQYF. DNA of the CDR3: TGTGCCAGCACCCCCCAGGGGGCAGAGAGATACGAGCAGTACTTC. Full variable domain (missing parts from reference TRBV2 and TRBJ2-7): EPEVTQTPSHQVTQMGQEVILRCVPISNHLYFYWYRQILGQKVEFLVSFYNNEISEKSEIFDDQFSVERPDGSNFTLKIRSTKLEDSAMYFCASTPQGAERYEQYFGPGTRLTVT.

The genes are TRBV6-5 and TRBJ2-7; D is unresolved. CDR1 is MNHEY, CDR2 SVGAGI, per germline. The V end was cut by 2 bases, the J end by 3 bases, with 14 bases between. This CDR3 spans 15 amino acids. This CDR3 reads CASSYRAPSGYEQYF. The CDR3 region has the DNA TGTGCCAGCAGTTACCGGGCCCCCTCCGGCTACGAGCAGTACTTC.

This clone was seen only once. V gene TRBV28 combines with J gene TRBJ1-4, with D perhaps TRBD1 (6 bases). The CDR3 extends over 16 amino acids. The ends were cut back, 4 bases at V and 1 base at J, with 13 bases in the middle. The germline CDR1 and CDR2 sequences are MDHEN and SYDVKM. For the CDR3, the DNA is TGTGCCAGCAGTTACCCCCGGACAGAAACTAATGAAAAACTGTTTTTT. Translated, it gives CASSYPRTETNEKLFF. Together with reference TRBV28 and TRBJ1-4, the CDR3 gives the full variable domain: DVKVTQSSRYLVKRTGEKVFLECVQDMDHENMFWYRQDPGLGLRLIYFSYDVKMKEKGDIPEGYSVSREKKERFSLILESASTNQTSMYLCASSYPRTETNEKLFFGSGTQLSVL.

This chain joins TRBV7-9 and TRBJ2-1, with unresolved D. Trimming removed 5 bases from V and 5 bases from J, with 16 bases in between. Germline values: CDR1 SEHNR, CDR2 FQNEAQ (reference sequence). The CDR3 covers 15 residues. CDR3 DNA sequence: TGTGCCAGCAGCCAGATCCCGGAACCCGACAATGAGCAGTTCTTC. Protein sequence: CASSQIPEPDNEQFF.

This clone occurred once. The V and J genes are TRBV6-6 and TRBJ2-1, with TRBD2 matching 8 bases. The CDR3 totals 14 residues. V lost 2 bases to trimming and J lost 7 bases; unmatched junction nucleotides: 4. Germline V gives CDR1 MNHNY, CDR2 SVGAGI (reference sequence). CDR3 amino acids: CASSYAGTRNEQFF. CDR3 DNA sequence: TGTGCCAGCAGTTACGCCGGGACTAGAAATGAGCAGTTCTTC.

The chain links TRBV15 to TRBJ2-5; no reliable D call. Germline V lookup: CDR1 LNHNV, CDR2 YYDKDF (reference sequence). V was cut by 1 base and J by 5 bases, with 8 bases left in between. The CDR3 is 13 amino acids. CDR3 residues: CATSRGLPETQYF. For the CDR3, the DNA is TGTGCCACCAGCAGAGGCCTCCCGGAGACCCAGTACTTC.

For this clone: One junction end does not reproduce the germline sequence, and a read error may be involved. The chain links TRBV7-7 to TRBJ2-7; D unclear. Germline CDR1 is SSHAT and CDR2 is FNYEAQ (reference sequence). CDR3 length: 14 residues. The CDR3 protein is CASSLEAGSYEQYF. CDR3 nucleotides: TGTGCTAGCAGCTTAGAAGCCGGTTCCTACGAGCAGTACTTC.

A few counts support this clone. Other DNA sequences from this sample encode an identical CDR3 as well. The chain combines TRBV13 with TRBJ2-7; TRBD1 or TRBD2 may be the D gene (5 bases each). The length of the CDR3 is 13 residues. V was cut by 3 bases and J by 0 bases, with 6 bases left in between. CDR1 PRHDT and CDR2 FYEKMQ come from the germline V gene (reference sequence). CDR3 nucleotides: TGTGCCAGCAGCTTGGGGGACTCCTACGAGCAGTACTTC. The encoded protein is CASSLGDSYEQYF.

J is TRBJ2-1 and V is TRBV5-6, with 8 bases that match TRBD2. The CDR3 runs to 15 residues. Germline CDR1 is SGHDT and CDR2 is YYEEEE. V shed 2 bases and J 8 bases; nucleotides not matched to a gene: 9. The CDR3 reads CASSFNFRGGDEQFF. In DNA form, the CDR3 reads TGTGCCAGCAGCTTTAATTTTCGGGGGGGCGATGAGCAGTTCTTC.